Each of the 24 T cell receptor beta chains below was sequenced from the same sample in a study of blood T cell repertoires in COVID-19 (dated by TCRdb to 2018 to 2020). Library prep was done by the immunoSEQ multiplex PCR assay. The table comes from immuneACCESS by way of TCRdb, which keeps in-frame sequences with V and J called. Part of the clones is missing from these tables; in studies checked, under half for an unresolved V gene and the rest for unknown reasons. In all, the sample holds about 150,000 clones, and about 80% of those were seen once. The ten largest clones represent roughly a tenth of the sample. The sample was peripheral blood. Receptors were obtained from a man between 65 and 79 years old with active or convalescent COVID-19.

In the case of this clone: This sample also contains other DNA sequences that code for the same CDR3. V gene TRBV9 combines with J gene TRBJ2-3; D is unresolved. CDR1 and CDR2 (germline): SGDLS, YYNGEE. There are 13 residues in the CDR3. The germline V and J ends were trimmed by 2 bases and 1 base, with 5 bases remaining between them. CDR3 sequence: CASSVTGTDTQYF. CDR3 in DNA: TGTGCCAGCAGCGTTACTGGCACAGATACGCAGTATTTT.

This chain connects TRBV5-8 to TRBJ1-5; tentative D call: TRBD1 (6 bases). Trimming took off 0 bases at V and 0 bases at J, with 10 bases between the two ends. Germline CDR1 reads SGHTS; CDR2 reads YDEGEE. This CDR3 region has 16 residues. This CDR3 reads CASSLEPGASNQPQHF. The DNA of the CDR3 is TGTGCCAGCAGCTTGGAGCCAGGGGCTAGCAATCAGCCCCAGCATTTT.

This chain joins TRBV11-2 and TRBJ2-1; a possible D gene is TRBD2 (6 bases). Trimming shortened V by 3 bases and J by 7 bases, and 16 bases separated the two germline ends. The CDR3 contains 15 residues. Germline V lookup: CDR1 SGHAT, CDR2 FQNNGV. CDR3 sequence reads: CASSFGERVSNEQFF. CDR3 in DNA: TGTGCCAGCAGCTTTGGCGAGCGGGTTTCGAATGAGCAGTTCTTC.

The rearrangement uses TRBV7-8 and TRBJ1-1; D gene unclear. CDR1 and CDR2 (germline): SGHVS, FQNEAQ. CDR3 size: 15 residues. V lost 5 bases and J 2 bases, leaving 15 bases between the germline ends. The CDR3 DNA reads as TGTGCCAGCAGCCCATTAAGAGGATCTAACACTGAAGCTTTCTTT. It yields the protein CASSPLRGSNTEAFF.

The rearrangement links TRBV5-1 to TRBJ1-1; TRBD1 matches at 8 bases. Germline trimming cut 4 bases from V and 2 bases from J; bases unmatched to any gene: 7. This CDR3 contains 15 residues. CDR1 and CDR2 (germline): SGHRS, YFSETQ. The CDR3, as DNA: TGCGCCAGCAGCCCGACAGGGGTTCCTAACACTGAAGCTTTCTTT. This codes for CASSPTGVPNTEAFF. The variable domain in full, completed from reference TRBV5-1 and TRBJ1-1, reads KAGVTQTPRYLIKTRGQQVTLSCSPISGHRSVSWYQQTPGQGLQFLFEYFSETQRNKGNFPGRFSGRQFSNSRSEMNVSTLELGDSALYLCASSPTGVPNTEAFFGQGTRLTVV.

The chain is built from TRBV6-5 and TRBJ1-4, with D tentatively TRBD1 (5 bases). The CDR3 covers 13 residues. Germline-derived CDR1 and CDR2 are MNHEY and SVGAGI. V was shortened by 9 bases and J by 8 bases, with 16 bases between the two germline ends. CDR3 protein: CASVTGHREKLFF. In nucleotides, the CDR3 is TGTGCCAGTGTCACAGGCCATAGGGAAAAACTGTTTTTT.

On this clone: The sample carries other DNA sequences with the same CDR3. V is TRBV18 and J is TRBJ1-5, with 7 bases lining up with TRBD1. The junction had 3 bases not matched to a gene; V was cut back by 3 bases and J by 4 bases. Germline loops: CDR1 KGHSH, CDR2 LQKENI. CDR3 length: 14 amino acids. Here the CDR3 DNA reads TGTGCCAGCTCACCTAGACAGGGTAATCAGCCCCAGCATTTT. Encoded protein: CASSPRQGNQPQHF.

This chain uses TRBV18 with TRBJ2-5; TRBD1 matches 8 bases. The V gene's germline CDR1 is KGHSH and CDR2 LQKENI. The CDR3 sequence is 15 residues long. Losses at the gene ends were 4 bases for V and 1 base for J; bases not matched to a gene: 5. CDR3 residues: CASSLGTGTQETQYF. CDR3 DNA: TGTGCCAGCTCACTCGGGACAGGAACCCAAGAGACCCAGTACTTC.

The chain is built from TRBV7-8 and TRBJ1-1; possibly TRBD1 for D (5 bases). The CDR3 extends over 15 amino acids. Germline V gene lookup returns CDR1 SGHVS and CDR2 FQNEAQ. The germline V and J ends were trimmed by 5 bases and 1 base, with 14 bases remaining between them. This chain's CDR3 is CASSLITQGNTEAFF. CDR3 coding DNA: TGTGCCAGCAGCCTAATCACCCAGGGGAACACTGAAGCTTTCTTT.

This chain uses TRBV19 with TRBJ1-5, with D perhaps TRBD1 (5 bases). In germline, CDR1 is LNHDA, CDR2 SQIVND (reference sequence). Between the trimmed V and J ends, which lost 1 base and 11 bases, there was a span of 21 bases. This CDR3 has 16 amino acids. In DNA form, the CDR3 reads TGTGCCAGTAGTATAGGTGTGAAGGTTGGGGGGTTGGCCCAGCATTTT. This gives the protein CASSIGVKVGGLAQHF. Combining the CDR3 with reference TRBV19 and TRBJ1-5 gives the whole variable domain DGGITQSPKYLFRKEGQNVTLSCEQNLNHDAMYWYRQDPGQGLRLIYYSQIVNDFQKGDIAEGYSVSREKKESFPLTVTSAQKNPTAFYLCASSIGVKVGGLAQHFGDGTRLSIL.

The chain joins TRBV18 to TRBJ1-1, with D maybe TRBD1 (6 bases). The CDR3 covers 16 residues. V gave up 3 bases and J gave up 0 bases, with 14 bases separating them. The germline CDR1 and CDR2 sequences are KGHSH and LQKENI. The CDR3 protein is CASSPPGQLLNTEAFF. The CDR3 coding sequence is TGTGCCAGCTCACCCCCGGGACAACTACTGAACACTGAAGCTTTCTTT. Complete variable domain (other parts from reference TRBV18 and TRBJ1-1): NAGVMQNPRHLVRRRGQEARLRCSPMKGHSHVYWYRQLPEEGLKFMVYLQKENIIDESGMPKERFSAEFPKEGPSILRIQQVVRGDSAAYFCASSPPGQLLNTEAFFGQGTRLTVV.

The V and J genes are TRBV18 and TRBJ2-5, with TRBD2 matching 8 bases. This CDR3 region has 16 residues. Germline V gene sequence: CDR1 KGHSH, CDR2 LQKENI. V gave up 2 bases and J gave up 0 bases; unmatched junction bases: 5. CDR3 residues: CASSPRASGYQETQYF. The CDR3 DNA reads as TGTGCCAGCTCACCAAGGGCTAGCGGGTACCAAGAGACCCAGTACTTC.

V usage is TRBV11-2 and J usage is TRBJ1-1, with D maybe TRBD1 (5 bases). V was pared by 1 base and J by 4 bases, with 13 bases between. The length of the CDR3 is 15 residues. Per germline, CDR1 SGHAT and CDR2 FQNNGV. The CDR3 DNA sequence: TGTGCCAGCAGCTTAGGGTACGGGGGTCGCACTGAAGCTTTCTTT. Its protein product is CASSLGYGGRTEAFF.

This chain connects TRBV6-1 to TRBJ2-7; 8 nucleotides agree with TRBD1. The CDR3 extends over 17 amino acids. J gave up 5 bases and V 4 bases, and 16 bases lay outside the gene matches. The V gene's germline CDR1 is MNHNS and CDR2 SASEGT. CDR3 residues: CASSGGTGQVGENEQYF. The CDR3 nucleotides read TGTGCCAGCAGTGGCGGTACGGGACAGGTTGGAGAGAACGAGCAGTACTTC.

The rearrangement links TRBV9 to TRBJ1-2; 7 positions match TRBD1. Germline V gives CDR1 SGDLS, CDR2 YYNGEE. The junction had 8 bases not matched to a gene; V was cut back by 4 bases and J by 2 bases. CDR3 length: 15 residues. CDR3 nucleotides: TGTGCCAGCAGCTCAAGGACAGGCGACAACTATGGCTACACCTTC. Residues: CASSSRTGDNYGYTF.

The chain recombines TRBV9 with TRBJ2-1; TRBD2 agrees at 7 bases. CDR3 length: 14 amino acids. The germline gives CDR1 SGDLS, CDR2 YYNGEE. The V gene end was trimmed by 4 bases and the J gene end by 5 bases; junction bases not matched to a gene: 6. The DNA of the CDR3 is TGTGCCAGCAGCCGCTCGGGACTAAACAATGAGCAGTTCTTC. It is translated as CASSRSGLNNEQFF.

The gene calls are TRBV6-5 and TRBJ2-3, with a possible D match to TRBD2 (6 bases). V lost 5 bases and J 1 base, leaving 13 bases between the germline ends. The CDR3 has 15 amino acids. Germline-derived CDR1 and CDR2 are MNHEY and SVGAGI. The CDR3 nucleotides read TGTGCCAGCAGTCCTCGCGGAGGGGGCACAGATACGCAGTATTTT. This sequence encodes CASSPRGGGTDTQYF.

The J gene is TRBJ2-2, the V gene TRBV12-3 or TRBV12-4, with a tentative D call TRBD2 (5 bases). V was trimmed by 4 bases and J by 4 bases, leaving 7 bases between them. This CDR3 spans 13 amino acids. The CDR3 region has the DNA TGTGCCAGCAGTTACGGGGTCACCGGGGAGCTGTTTTTT. Encoded protein: CASSYGVTGELFF.

The chain is built from TRBV5-1 and TRBJ2-1, with 10 nucleotides matching TRBD1. The germline gives CDR1 SGHRS, CDR2 YFSETQ. The CDR3 loop spans 14 amino acids. V lost 2 bases and J lost 8; bases outside the gene matches: 4. CDR3 in DNA: TGCGCCAGCAGCTTTAGGACAGGGGGTGATGAGCAGTTCTTC. This sequence encodes CASSFRTGGDEQFF.

A few counts support this clone. The chain recombines TRBV7-2 with TRBJ2-2; D gene unclear. Trimming left V 2 bases short and J 1 base short, with 11 bases between. Per the germline V gene, CDR1 is SGHTA and CDR2 is FQGNSA. This CDR3 contains 16 residues. The CDR3: CASSLLPPLNTGELFF. CDR3 DNA: TGTGCCAGCAGCTTACTCCCCCCTCTGAACACCGGGGAGCTGTTTTTT.

The V and J genes are TRBV24-1 and TRBJ2-6; 7 nucleotides line up with TRBD2. The germline V gene encodes CDR1 KGHDR and CDR2 SFDVKD. This CDR3 has 16 residues. The trim removed 5 bases at V and 4 bases at J, leaving 7 bases unmatched. This CDR3 reads CATSASGLSGANVLTF. The DNA of the CDR3 is TGTGCCACCAGTGCTTCGGGACTATCCGGGGCCAACGTCCTGACTTTC.

This chain connects TRBV7-2 to TRBJ2-2; D is uncertain. Trimming took 3 bases from V and 7 from J, leaving 15 bases between them. The germline CDR1 and CDR2 sequences are SGHTA and FQGNSA. This CDR3 comprises 15 residues. This CDR3 is CASSFGMRGVGELFF. DNA of the CDR3: TGTGCCAGCAGCTTTGGTATGAGAGGAGTCGGGGAGCTGTTTTTT.

The chain employs TRBV29-1 and TRBJ1-4; the D gene is possibly TRBD1 (5 bases). The V gene lost 4 bases and the J gene lost 0 bases, with 9 bases spanning the gap. The CDR3 runs to 14 residues. Germline values: CDR1 SQVTM, CDR2 ANQGSEA. The CDR3, as DNA: TGCAGCGTTGGGGGCCTTGCAACTAATGAAAAACTGTTTTTT. Protein product: CSVGGLATNEKLFF.

The chain recombines TRBV30 with TRBJ2-1, with TRBD2 as a possible D gene (5 bases). Trimming removed 6 bases at V and 2 bases at J, with 17 bases between. This CDR3 contains 15 residues. Per germline, CDR1 GTSNPN and CDR2 SVGIG (reference sequence). The CDR3 spells CACRSGFQAYNEQFF. The CDR3 nucleotides are TGTGCCTGCCGTTCGGGGTTCCAAGCCTACAATGAGCAGTTCTTC.